A single sample is the source of the 3 T cell receptor beta chains below, sequenced in a study of cytomegalovirus exposure and HLA in healthy donors. The PCR made use of 60 Vbeta and 13 Jbeta primers. Generated by immunoSEQ multiplex PCR, the TCRdb table keeps only in-frame clones and is missing some. The table includes more than 90,000 clones, roughly 68% detected once. The specimen was PBMCs. The receptors were sampled from a woman aged 25 to 39 in good health and CMV-seronegative.

The rearrangement links TRBV27 to TRBJ2-3, with TRBD2 matching 9 bases. Germline V gene data show CDR1 as MNHEY and CDR2 as SMNVEV (reference sequence). The CDR3 is 15 residues long. The trim removed 5 bases at V and 5 bases at J, leaving 8 bases unmatched. CDR3: CASSLLAGAGDTQYF. CDR3 coding DNA: TGTGCCAGCAGTCTATTAGCGGGAGCGGGAGATACGCAGTATTTT.

The sample holds a few counts of this clone. This chain connects TRBV18 to TRBJ2-1; 7 bases line up with TRBD1. The V gene's germline CDR1 is KGHSH and CDR2 LQKENI. V lost 3 bases, J lost 3 bases, and 14 bases stayed unmatched. This CDR3 is built from 18 residues. The CDR3: CASSPYQQRGLFYNEQFF. CDR3 bases: TGTGCCAGCTCACCGTATCAACAAAGGGGGCTTTTCTACAATGAGCAGTTCTTC.

There are a few counts of this clone. The V gene is TRBV25-1, the J gene TRBJ1-4; D gene uncertain. Looked up from germline, CDR1 is MGHDK and CDR2 is SYGVNS. CDR3 length: 15 residues. The CDR3 spells CARSLRAGTNEKLFF. The CDR3 DNA sequence: TGTGCAAGAAGCCTCCGAGCAGGAACTAATGAAAAACTGTTTTTT.